These 17 T cell receptor beta chains originate from one sample sequenced in a study of blood T cell repertoires in COVID-19. Clones were read by immunoSEQ multiplex PCR, and TCRdb kept only the in-frame ones, dropping some. The sample consists of about 33,000 clones, approximately 80% of them appearing once. Sequencing used peripheral blood. These receptors originate from a man in his 70s with acute or convalescent COVID-19.

This clone was detected only once. The chain is built from TRBV9 and TRBJ1-1; TRBD1 matches 7 bases. Per the germline V gene, CDR1 is SGDLS and CDR2 is YYNGEE. With 2 bases clipped from V and 7 bases from J, the junction kept 14 bases outside the gene matches. The CDR3 extends over 16 amino acids. DNA for the CDR3: TGTGCCAGCAGCGTCCGGGACAGTGGGACTAGGGGTGAAGCTTTCTTT. Its translation is CASSVRDSGTRGEAFF.

This clone has only a few counts. CDR3 amino acids: CASSQTGGLEQYF. The CDR3 coding sequence is TGCGCCAGCAGCCAAACAGGGGGCCTTGAGCAGTACTTC. The J gene is TRBJ2-7, the V gene TRBV4-3, with 9 bases lining up with TRBD1. Germline-derived CDR1 and CDR2 are LGHNA and YSLEER. Trimming at V came to 2 bases and at J to 7 bases, leaving 3 bases not matched to a gene. The CDR3 loop spans 13 amino acids.

The table lists this clone with a few counts. V gene TRBV14 combines with J gene TRBJ1-6; 10 bases match TRBD1. CDR1 is SGHDN, CDR2 FVKESK, per germline. This CDR3 is 16 amino acids long. V was clipped by 3 bases and J by 14 bases; unmatched bases: 13. For the CDR3, the DNA is TGTGCCAGCAGCCACGTGAACCGGGACAGGGGAAATGCCCTCCACTTT. It yields the protein CASSHVNRDRGNALHF.

This rearrangement joins TRBV19 to TRBJ2-1, with D perhaps TRBD1 (5 bases). There are 14 residues in the CDR3. Germline assignment: CDR1 LNHDA and CDR2 SQIVND (reference sequence). V lost 4 bases to trimming and J lost 5 bases, with 12 bases between them. The CDR3, as DNA: TGTGCCAGTAGTACAGGGCCTAGGAACAATGAGCAGTTCTTC. This gives the protein CASSTGPRNNEQFF.

The chain carries TRBV7-2 and TRBJ2-6, with 8 bases lining up with TRBD1. After removal of 5 bases from V and 2 bases from J, the junction contained 14 bases not matched to a gene. CDR1 SGHTA and CDR2 FQGNSA come from the germline V gene. This CDR3 comprises 19 residues. CDR3 in DNA: TGTGCCAGCAGCCCCGGGACAGGTTCCTTAAATCCTGGGGCCAACGTCCTGACTTTC. This encodes CASSPGTGSLNPGANVLTF. The full variable domain, in which reference TRBV7-2 and TRBJ2-6 provide the parts outside the CDR3, is GAGVSQSPSNKVTEKGKDVELRCDPISGHTALYWYRQSLGQGLEFLIYFQGNSAPDKSGLPSDRFSAERTGGSVSTLTIQRTQQEDSAVYLCASSPGTGSLNPGANVLTFGAGSRLTVL.

V is TRBV12-3 or TRBV12-4 and J is TRBJ2-2; D perhaps matches TRBD1 (5 bases). CDR3 length equals 13 residues. V lost 5 bases, J lost 2 bases, and 6 bases lay in between. The CDR3 DNA reads TGTGCCAGCAGTGACAGCAACACCGGGGAGCTGTTTTTT. Translating gives CASSDSNTGELFF.

This rearrangement joins TRBV11-3 to TRBJ2-1; TRBD2 agrees at 14 bases. The V and J ends lost 1 base and 2 bases, in that order; junction bases with no gene match: 7. The germline gives CDR1 SGHNT, CDR2 YENEEA. This CDR3 comprises 19 residues. CDR3 protein: CASSLGGTSGSPTYNEQFF. For the CDR3, the DNA is TGTGCCAGCAGCTTAGGAGGGACTAGCGGGAGTCCCACCTACAATGAGCAGTTCTTC.

Only a few counts were recorded for this clone. The chain joins TRBV23-1 to TRBJ2-7; TRBD1 aligns across 9 bases. TRBV23-1 is sorted into the ORF group, with uncertain function. CDR3 length equals 16 residues. J gave up 4 bases and V 3 bases, and 10 bases lay outside the gene matches. The CDR3 loop is CASSQYDGTGRYEQYF. CDR3 nucleotides: TGCGCCAGCAGTCAGTACGACGGGACAGGGCGTTACGAGCAGTACTTC.

This chain joins TRBV14 and TRBJ1-2; 8 bases are shared with TRBD1. The CDR3 runs to 15 residues. V shed 4 bases and J 6 bases; nucleotides not matched to a gene: 10. In germline, CDR1 is SGHDN, CDR2 FVKESK. CDR3 bases: TGTGCCAGCAGCCCTATTTGGACAGGGAGACATGGCTACACCTTC. This gives the protein CASSPIWTGRHGYTF.

This chain uses TRBV29-1 with TRBJ2-4; 10 nucleotides line up with TRBD1. This CDR3 is 14 amino acids long. Looked up from germline, CDR1 is SQVTM and CDR2 is ANQGSEA. The ends lost 4 bases at V and 7 bases at J; junction bases unmatched: 7. The CDR3 region has the DNA TGCAGCGTTGGGCCCGGGACAGGGGAGAACATTCAGTACTTC. This sequence encodes CSVGPGTGENIQYF.

The chain joins TRBV2 to TRBJ1-2, with a possible D match to TRBD1 (6 bases). CDR3 length equals 14 residues. Germline V lookup: CDR1 SNHLY, CDR2 FYNNEI. The V and J ends lost 6 bases and 0 bases respectively, with 11 bases between them. In DNA form, the CDR3 reads TGTGCCAGCAGCGTACAGGGACCTAACTATGGCTACACCTTC. The encoded protein is CASSVQGPNYGYTF.

This chain links TRBV5-5 with TRBJ1-5; 8 bases fit TRBD1. CDR3 length equals 15 residues. The V and J ends lost 2 bases and 4 bases, in that order; junction bases with no gene match: 5. Looked up from germline, CDR1 is SGHKS and CDR2 is YYEKEE (reference sequence). DNA for the CDR3: TGTGCCAGCAGCTTCAGGACAGGGCTAAATCAGCCCCAGCATTTT. Amino acid sequence: CASSFRTGLNQPQHF.

The J gene is TRBJ2-7, the V gene TRBV28; TRBD1 matches at 8 bases. Germline V gene sequence: CDR1 MDHEN, CDR2 SYDVKM. The CDR3 covers 13 residues. Trimming cost V 8 bases and J 4 bases; bases outside gene matches: 7. This chain's CDR3 is CASRRTGRYEQYF. The CDR3 region has the DNA TGTGCCAGCCGTAGGACAGGGAGGTACGAGCAGTACTTC.

This sequence joins TRBV5-1 and TRBJ2-1, with 8 bases that match TRBD1. The CDR3 sequence is 17 residues long. Germline loops: CDR1 SGHRS, CDR2 YFSETQ. V gave up 4 bases and J gave up 6 bases; unmatched junction bases: 15. The DNA of the CDR3 is TGCGCCAGCAGCCGAGAATCTTATGGACAGGGCCGCAATGAGCAGTTCTTC. Translating it yields CASSRESYGQGRNEQFF. The full variable domain, its missing parts supplied by reference TRBV5-1 and TRBJ2-1, is KAGVTQTPRYLIKTRGQQVTLSCSPISGHRSVSWYQQTPGQGLQFLFEYFSETQRNKGNFPGRFSGRQFSNSRSEMNVSTLELGDSALYLCASSRESYGQGRNEQFFGPGTRLTVL.

Comments on this clone: Lacking the conserved final phenylalanine or tryptophan, this CDR3 likely reflects a read error. The chain employs TRBV11-2 and TRBJ2-7; 11 bases map to TRBD1. V lost 7 bases to trimming and J lost 4 bases; unmatched junction nucleotides: 6. This CDR3 contains 14 residues. Germline CDR1 and CDR2: SGHAT and FQNNGV. The CDR3 region is CASTRTGGLYEQYL. CDR3 nucleotide sequence: TGTGCCAGCACCAGGACAGGGGGCTTATACGAGCAGTACCTC.

The gene calls are TRBV28 and TRBJ1-5; D unclear. The germline CDR1 and CDR2 sequences are MDHEN and SYDVKM. The CDR3 runs to 15 residues. The ends were cut back, 1 base at V and 5 bases at J, with 12 bases in the middle. The CDR3 DNA reads TGTGCCAGCAGTTTATACAAAACTGGGCATCAGCCCCAGCATTTT. Translated, it gives CASSLYKTGHQPQHF.

The chain links TRBV6-2 or TRBV6-3 to TRBJ2-1; D perhaps matches TRBD2 (5 bases). This CDR3 is 16 amino acids long. Trimming removed 2 bases from V and 0 bases from J, with 11 bases in between. Looked up from germline, CDR1 is MNHEY and CDR2 is SVGEGT. Written as DNA, the CDR3 is TGTGCCAGCAGTTACGGAGGCCCTCGCTCCTACAATGAGCAGTTCTTC. Its translation is CASSYGGPRSYNEQFF.